The clone carrying this TCR beta chain came up a few times. Starting 14 to 28 days after autologous transplant, ipilimumab 1 mg/kg was given. This entry belongs to a study of ipilimumab plus nivolumab after autologous stem cell transplantation. Libraries were prepared by immunoSEQ multiplex PCR; TCRdb keeps only in-frame clonotypes and omits some of them. The profile covers 15,000 to 20,000 clones, with 65% to 85% appearing a single time and about 6.4% taken by the ten largest. The CDR3 is 15 amino acids. Trimming at V came to 0 bases and at J to 8 bases, leaving 6 bases not matched to a gene. CDR1 SGHRS and CDR2 YFSETQ come from the germline V gene.

The chain carries TRBV5-1 and TRBJ1-2; 11 bases are a match to TRBD1. The receptor's source is a male donor with diffuse large B-cell lymphoma. Source: PBMCs, taken in a trial of ipilimumab plus nivolumab as post-transplant consolidation. The CDR3 DNA reads as TGCGCCAGCAGCTTGGAACCCGGGACAGGGGGAGGCTACACCTTC. This translates into CASSLEPGTGGGYTF. Variable domain in full (rest from reference TRBV5-1 and TRBJ1-2): KAGVTQTPRYLIKTRGQQVTLSCSPISGHRSVSWYQQTPGQGLQFLFEYFSETQRNKGNFPGRFSGRQFSNSRSEMNVSTLELGDSALYLCASSLEPGTGGGYTFGSGTRLTVV.